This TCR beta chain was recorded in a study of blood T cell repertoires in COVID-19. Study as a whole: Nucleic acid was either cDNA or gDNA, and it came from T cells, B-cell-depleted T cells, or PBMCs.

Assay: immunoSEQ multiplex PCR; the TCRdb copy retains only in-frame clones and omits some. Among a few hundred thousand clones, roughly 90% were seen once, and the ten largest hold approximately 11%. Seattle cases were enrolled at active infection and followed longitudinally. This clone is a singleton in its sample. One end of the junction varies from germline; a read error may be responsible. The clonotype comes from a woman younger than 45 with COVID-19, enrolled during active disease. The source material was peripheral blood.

The CDR3 DNA follows: TGTGCCAGCAGCCAGAGCCGGGACAGCCTGAAAAAGCTGTTTTTT. It specifies CASSQSRDSLKKLFF. This chain joins TRBV6-5 and TRBJ1-4; TRBD1 aligns across 7 bases. Germline lookup yields CDR1 MNHEY and CDR2 SVGAGI. The CDR3 contains 15 residues.